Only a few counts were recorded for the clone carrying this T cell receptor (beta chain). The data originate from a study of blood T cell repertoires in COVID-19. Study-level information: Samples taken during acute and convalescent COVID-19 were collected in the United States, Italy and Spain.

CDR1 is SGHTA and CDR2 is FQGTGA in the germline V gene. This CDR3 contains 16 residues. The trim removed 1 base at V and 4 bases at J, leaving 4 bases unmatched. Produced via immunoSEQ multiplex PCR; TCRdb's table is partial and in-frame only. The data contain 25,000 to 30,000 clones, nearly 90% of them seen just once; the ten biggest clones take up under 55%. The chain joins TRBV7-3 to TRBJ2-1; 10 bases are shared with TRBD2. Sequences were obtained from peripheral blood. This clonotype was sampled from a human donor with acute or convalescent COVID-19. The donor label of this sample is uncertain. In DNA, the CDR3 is TGTGCCAGCAGCTTAAGGGCTAGCGGGAGTTACAATGAGCAGTTCTTC. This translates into CASSLRASGSYNEQFF.